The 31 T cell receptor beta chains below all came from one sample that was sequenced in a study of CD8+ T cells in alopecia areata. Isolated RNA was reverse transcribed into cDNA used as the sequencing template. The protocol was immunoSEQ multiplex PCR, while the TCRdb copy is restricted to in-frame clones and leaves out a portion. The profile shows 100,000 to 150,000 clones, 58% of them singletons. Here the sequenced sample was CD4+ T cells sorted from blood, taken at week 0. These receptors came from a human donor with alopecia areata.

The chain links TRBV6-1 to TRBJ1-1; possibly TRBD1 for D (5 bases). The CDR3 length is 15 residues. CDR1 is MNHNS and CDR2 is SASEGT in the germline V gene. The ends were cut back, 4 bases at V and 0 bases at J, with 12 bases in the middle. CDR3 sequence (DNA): TGTGCCAGCAGTGGAACGGACACCTTGAACACTGAAGCTTTCTTT. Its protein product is CASSGTDTLNTEAFF.

The CDR3 DNA follows: TGTGCCTGGAGTGTACTACAAAATCAGCCCCAGCATTTT. Protein product: CAWSVLQNQPQHF. The chain is built from TRBV30 and TRBJ1-5; D unclear. Trimming stripped 0 bases from V and 4 bases from J, with 7 bases between. The length of the CDR3 is 13 residues. CDR1 and CDR2 from the germline V gene are GTSNPN and SVGIG (reference sequence).

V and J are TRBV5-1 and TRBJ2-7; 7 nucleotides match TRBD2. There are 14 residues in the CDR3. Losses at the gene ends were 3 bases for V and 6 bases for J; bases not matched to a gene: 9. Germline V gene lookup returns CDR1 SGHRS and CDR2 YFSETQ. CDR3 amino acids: CASSSRSGAGEQYF. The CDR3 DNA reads TGCGCCAGCAGCTCGCGAAGCGGGGCGGGCGAGCAGTACTTC.

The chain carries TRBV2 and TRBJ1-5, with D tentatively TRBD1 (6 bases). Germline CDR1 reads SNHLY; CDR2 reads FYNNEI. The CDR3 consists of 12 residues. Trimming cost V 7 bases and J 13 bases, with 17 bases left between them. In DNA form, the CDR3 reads TGTGCCAGCATCCCAGAACAGGGACCACAGCATTTT. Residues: CASIPEQGPQHF.

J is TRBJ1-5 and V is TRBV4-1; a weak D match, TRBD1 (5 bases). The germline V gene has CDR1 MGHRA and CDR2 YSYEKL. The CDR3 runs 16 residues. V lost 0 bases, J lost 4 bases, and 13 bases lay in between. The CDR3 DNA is TGCGCCAGCAGCCAAGAGGAGGGGCTAGCGAATCAGCCCCAGCATTTT. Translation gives CASSQEEGLANQPQHF.

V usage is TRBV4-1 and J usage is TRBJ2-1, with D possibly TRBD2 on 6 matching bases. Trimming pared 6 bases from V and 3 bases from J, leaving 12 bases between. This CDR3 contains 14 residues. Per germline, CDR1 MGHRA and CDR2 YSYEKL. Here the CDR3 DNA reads TGCGCCAGCAGTCGCGGAGGGCTCTACAATGAGCAGTTCTTC. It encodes CASSRGGLYNEQFF.

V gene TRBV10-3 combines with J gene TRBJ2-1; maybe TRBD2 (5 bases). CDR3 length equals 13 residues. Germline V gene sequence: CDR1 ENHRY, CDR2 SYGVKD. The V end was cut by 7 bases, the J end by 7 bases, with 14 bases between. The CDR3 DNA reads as TGTGCCATCACGCTAGGAAGAGGGAATGAGCAGTTCTTC. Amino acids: CAITLGRGNEQFF.

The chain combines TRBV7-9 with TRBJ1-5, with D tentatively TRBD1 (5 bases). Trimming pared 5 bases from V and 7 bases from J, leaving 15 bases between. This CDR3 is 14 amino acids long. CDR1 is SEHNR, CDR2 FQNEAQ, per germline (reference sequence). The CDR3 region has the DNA TGTGCCAGCAGCCCGAACGGGGGAAGGCAGCCCCAGCATTTT. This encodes CASSPNGGRQPQHF.

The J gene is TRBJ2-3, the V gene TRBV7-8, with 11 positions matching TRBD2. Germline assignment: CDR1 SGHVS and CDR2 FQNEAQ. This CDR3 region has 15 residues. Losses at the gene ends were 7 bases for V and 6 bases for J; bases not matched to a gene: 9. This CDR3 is CASTRSSGGRDTQYF. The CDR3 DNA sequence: TGTGCCAGCACCCGATCTAGCGGGGGGCGGGATACGCAGTATTTT. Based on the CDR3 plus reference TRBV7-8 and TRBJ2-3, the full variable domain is GAGVSQSPRYKVAKRGQDVALRCDPISGHVSLFWYQQALGQGPEFLTYFQNEAQLDKSGLPSDRFFAERPEGSVSTLKIQRTQQEDSAVYLCASTRSSGGRDTQYFGPGTRLTVL.

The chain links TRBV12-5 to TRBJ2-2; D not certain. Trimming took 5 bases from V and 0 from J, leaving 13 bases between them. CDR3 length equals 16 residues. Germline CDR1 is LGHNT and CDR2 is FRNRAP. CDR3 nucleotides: TGTGCTAGTGGTGACCAGAGAAGCGCGAACACCGGGGAGCTGTTTTTT. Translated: CASGDQRSANTGELFF. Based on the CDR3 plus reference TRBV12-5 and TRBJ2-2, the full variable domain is DARVTQTPRHKVTEMGQEVTMRCQPILGHNTVFWYRQTMMQGLELLAYFRNRAPLDDSGMPKDRFSAEMPDATLATLKIQPSEPRDSAVYFCASGDQRSANTGELFFGEGSRLTVL.

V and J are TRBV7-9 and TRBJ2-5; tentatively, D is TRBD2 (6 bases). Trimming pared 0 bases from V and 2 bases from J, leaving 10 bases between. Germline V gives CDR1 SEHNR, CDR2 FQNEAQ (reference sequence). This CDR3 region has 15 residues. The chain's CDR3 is CASSLAGGRQETQYF. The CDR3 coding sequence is TGTGCCAGCAGCTTAGCGGGAGGCCGGCAAGAGACCCAGTACTTC.

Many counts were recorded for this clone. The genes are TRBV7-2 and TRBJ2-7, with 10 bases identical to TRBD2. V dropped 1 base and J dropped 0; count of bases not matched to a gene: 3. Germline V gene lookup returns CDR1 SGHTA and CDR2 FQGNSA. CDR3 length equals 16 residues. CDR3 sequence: CASSLEGTSVSYEQYF. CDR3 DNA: TGTGCCAGCAGCTTAGAAGGGACTAGCGTCTCCTACGAGCAGTACTTC.

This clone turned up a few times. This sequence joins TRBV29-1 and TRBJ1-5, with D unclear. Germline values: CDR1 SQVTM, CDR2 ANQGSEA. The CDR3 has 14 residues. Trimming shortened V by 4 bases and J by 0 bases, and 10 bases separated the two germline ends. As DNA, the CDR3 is TGCAGCGTTGTCCTGGGGTATAGCAATCAGCCCCAGCATTTT. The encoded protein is CSVVLGYSNQPQHF.

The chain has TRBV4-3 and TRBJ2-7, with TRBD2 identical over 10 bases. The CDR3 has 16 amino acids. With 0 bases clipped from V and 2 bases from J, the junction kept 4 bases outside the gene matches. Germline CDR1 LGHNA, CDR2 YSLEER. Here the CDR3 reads CASSQELAGRTYEQYF. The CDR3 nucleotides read TGCGCCAGCAGCCAAGAACTAGCGGGACGGACCTACGAGCAGTACTTC.

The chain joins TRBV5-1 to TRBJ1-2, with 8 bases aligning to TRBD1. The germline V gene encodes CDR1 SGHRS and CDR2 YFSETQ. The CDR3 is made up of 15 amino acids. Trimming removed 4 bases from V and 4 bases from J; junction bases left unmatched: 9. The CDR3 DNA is TGCGCCAGCAGCCCATCTTTAGACAGGGGCTATGGCTACACCTTC. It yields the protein CASSPSLDRGYGYTF.

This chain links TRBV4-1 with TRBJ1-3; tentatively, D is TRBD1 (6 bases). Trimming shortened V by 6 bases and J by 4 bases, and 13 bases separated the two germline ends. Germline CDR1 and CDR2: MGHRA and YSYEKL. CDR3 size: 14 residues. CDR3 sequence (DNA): TGCGCCAGCAGAAGTCAGGGGAGAGGAAACACCATATATTTT. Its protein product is CASRSQGRGNTIYF.

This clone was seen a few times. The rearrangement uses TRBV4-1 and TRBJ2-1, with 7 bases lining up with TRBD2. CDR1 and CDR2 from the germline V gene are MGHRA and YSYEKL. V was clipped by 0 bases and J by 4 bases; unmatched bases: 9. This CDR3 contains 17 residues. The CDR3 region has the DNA TGCGCCAGCAGCCAAGATCTTGGTAGCGGGCCTTACAATGAGCAGTTCTTC. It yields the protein CASSQDLGSGPYNEQFF.

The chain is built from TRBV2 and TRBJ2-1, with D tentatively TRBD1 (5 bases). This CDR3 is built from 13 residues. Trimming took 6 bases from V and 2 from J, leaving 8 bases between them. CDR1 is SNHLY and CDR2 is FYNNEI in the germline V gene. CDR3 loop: CASRAGTYNEQFF. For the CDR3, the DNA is TGTGCCAGCAGAGCAGGGACCTACAATGAGCAGTTCTTC.

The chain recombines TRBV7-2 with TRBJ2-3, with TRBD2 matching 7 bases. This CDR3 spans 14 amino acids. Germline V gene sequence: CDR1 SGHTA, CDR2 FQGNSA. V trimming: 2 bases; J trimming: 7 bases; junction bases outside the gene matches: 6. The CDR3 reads CASSLPGTKNTQYF. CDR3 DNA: TGTGCCAGCAGCTTACCAGGGACTAAAAATACGCAGTATTTT.

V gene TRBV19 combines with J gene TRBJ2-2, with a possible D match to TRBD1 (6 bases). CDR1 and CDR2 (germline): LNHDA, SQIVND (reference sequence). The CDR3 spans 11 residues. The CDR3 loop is CAQGNTGELFF. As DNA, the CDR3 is TGTGCACAGGGGAACACCGGGGAGCTGTTTTTT.

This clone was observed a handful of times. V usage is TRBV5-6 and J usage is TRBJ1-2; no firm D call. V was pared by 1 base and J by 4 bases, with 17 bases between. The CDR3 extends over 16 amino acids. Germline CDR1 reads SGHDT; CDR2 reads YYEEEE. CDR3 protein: CASSLSRVQELYGYTF. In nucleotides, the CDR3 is TGTGCCAGCAGCTTGAGCCGCGTCCAAGAGCTCTATGGCTACACCTTC.

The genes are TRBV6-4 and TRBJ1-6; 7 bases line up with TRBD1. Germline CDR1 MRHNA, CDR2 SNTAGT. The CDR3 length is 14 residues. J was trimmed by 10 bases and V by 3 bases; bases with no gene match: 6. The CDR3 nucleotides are TGTGCCAGCAGTGAAGACAGGGAAAGGTCACCCCTCCACTTT. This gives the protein CASSEDRERSPLHF.

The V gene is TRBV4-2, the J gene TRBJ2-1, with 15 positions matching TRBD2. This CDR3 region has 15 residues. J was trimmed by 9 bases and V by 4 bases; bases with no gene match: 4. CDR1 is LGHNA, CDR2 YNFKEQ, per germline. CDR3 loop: CASSLGTSGGREQFF. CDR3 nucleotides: TGTGCCAGCAGCCTGGGGACTAGCGGGGGGCGTGAGCAGTTCTTC.

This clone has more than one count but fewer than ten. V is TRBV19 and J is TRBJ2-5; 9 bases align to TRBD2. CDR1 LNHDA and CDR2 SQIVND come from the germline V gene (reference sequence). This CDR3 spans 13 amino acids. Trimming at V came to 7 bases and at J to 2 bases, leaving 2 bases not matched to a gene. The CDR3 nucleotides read TGTGCCAGTACTAGCGGGGAGCAAGAGACCCAGTACTTC. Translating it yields CASTSGEQETQYF.

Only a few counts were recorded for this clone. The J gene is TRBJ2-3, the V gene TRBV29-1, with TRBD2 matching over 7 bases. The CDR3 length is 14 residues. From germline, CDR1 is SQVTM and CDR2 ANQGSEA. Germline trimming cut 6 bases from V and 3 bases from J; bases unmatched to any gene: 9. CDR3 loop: CSVGPGLPTDTQYF. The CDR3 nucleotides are TGCAGCGTGGGACCGGGACTACCTACAGATACGCAGTATTTT.

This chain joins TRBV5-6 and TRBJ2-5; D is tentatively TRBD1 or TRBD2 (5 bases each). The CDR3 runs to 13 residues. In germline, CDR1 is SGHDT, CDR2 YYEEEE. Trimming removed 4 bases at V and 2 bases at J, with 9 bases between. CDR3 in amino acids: CASSRDEQETQYF. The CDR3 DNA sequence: TGTGCCAGCAGCCGGGACGAACAAGAGACCCAGTACTTC.

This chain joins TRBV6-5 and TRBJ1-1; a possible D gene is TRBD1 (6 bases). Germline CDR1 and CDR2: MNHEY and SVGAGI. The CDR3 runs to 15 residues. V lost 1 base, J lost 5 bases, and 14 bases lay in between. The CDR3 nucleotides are TGTGCCAGCAGTTACTTCGGGACAAGTGGGACTGAAGCTTTCTTT. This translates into CASSYFGTSGTEAFF.

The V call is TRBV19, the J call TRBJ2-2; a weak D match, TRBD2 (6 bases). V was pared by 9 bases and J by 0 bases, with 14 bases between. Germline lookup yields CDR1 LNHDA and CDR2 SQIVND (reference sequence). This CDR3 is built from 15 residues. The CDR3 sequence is CASASGLTNTGELFF. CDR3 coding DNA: TGTGCCAGCGCCTCGGGACTGACGAACACCGGGGAGCTGTTTTTT.

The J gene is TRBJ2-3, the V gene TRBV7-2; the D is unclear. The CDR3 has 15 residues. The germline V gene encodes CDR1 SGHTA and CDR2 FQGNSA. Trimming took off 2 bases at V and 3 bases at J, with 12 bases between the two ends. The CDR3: CASSLRETPTDTQYF. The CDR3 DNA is TGTGCCAGCAGCTTAAGGGAAACCCCGACAGATACGCAGTATTTT.

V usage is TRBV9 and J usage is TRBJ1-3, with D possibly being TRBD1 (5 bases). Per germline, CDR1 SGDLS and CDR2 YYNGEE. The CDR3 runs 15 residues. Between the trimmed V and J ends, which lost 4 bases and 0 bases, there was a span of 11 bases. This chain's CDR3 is CASSFGADSGNTIYF. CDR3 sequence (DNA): TGTGCCAGCAGCTTTGGGGCAGACTCTGGAAACACCATATATTTT.

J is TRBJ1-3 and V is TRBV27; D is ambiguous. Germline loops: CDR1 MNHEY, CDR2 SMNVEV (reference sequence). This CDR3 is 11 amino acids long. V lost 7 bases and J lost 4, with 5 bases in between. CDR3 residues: CASTSGNTIYF. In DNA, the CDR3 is TGTGCCAGCACGAGCGGAAACACCATATATTTT.